Reported below is one T cell receptor beta chain. The use of a sample-barcoded 5' primer and a J-beta primer mix characterized a second PCR of about 7 to 12 cycles. Each CDR3 protein gets one entry after TCRdb re-called the 5' RACE reads with MiXCR. The data hold hundreds of thousands of distinct CDR3 sequences, with 35% to 50% observed a single time. The V gene lost 5 bases and the J gene lost 9 bases, with 26 bases spanning the gap. Germline lookup yields CDR1 SEHNR and CDR2 FQNEAQ (reference sequence). CDR3 size: 18 residues. This sample is drawn from a study of blood T cells in healthy people across ages.

The chain couples TRBV7-9 to TRBJ1-6; no definite D call. Sequencing was performed on blood. This clonotype originated in a man at least 80 years old in good health. The CDR3 region is CASSLVPGVKGTRSPLHF. CDR3 in DNA: TGTGCCAGCAGCCTCGTCCCCGGGGTGAAGGGTACACGTTCACCCCTCCACTTT.